The clone carrying this T cell receptor beta chain has a handful of counts. What it recognizes is unknown. One end of the junction does not line up with germline, which may come from a read error. The study ran its PCR with 60 Vbeta and 13 Jbeta primers. Assay: immunoSEQ multiplex PCR; the TCRdb copy retains only in-frame clones and omits some. The sample has about 260,000 clones; just over 70% are singletons. The data belong to a study of cytomegalovirus exposure and HLA in healthy donors. The CDR3 contains 14 residues. The V gene's germline CDR1 is SEHNR and CDR2 FQNEAQ (reference sequence). The study's findings and limits: Under in vitro conditions, a few CMV-associated chains were confirmed as specific for CMV antigens. Immune exposure information available was restricted to CMV serostatus. In presence/absence analyses, roughly uniform sequencing depth across donors was assumed.

This TCR derives from a female donor in good health and CMV-seronegative. This sequence joins TRBV7-9 and TRBJ2-7; possibly TRBD2 for D (6 bases). The sample comprised PBMCs. CDR3 residues: CSSSLGGLIYEQYF. DNA of the CDR3: TGTTCCAGCAGCTTAGGAGGGCTAATCTACGAGCAGTACTTC.